One and the same sample provided the 25 T cell receptor beta chains below, sequenced in a study of OX40 agonist ivuxolimab in advanced cancers. Only in-frame clones appear in the TCRdb table, and some are missing; sequencing was by immunoSEQ multiplex PCR. The sample lists 55,000 to 80,000 clones, roughly 90% occurring once. The sequencing used CD4+ or CD8+ T cells sorted from blood, collected in a trial of the OX40 agonist ivuxolimab. The receptor set was obtained from an adult with an advanced solid tumor such as melanoma, head and neck, liver or kidney cancer.

The CDR3 sequence is CATSRGLGGGQETQYF. For the CDR3, the DNA is TGTGCCACCAGCAGAGGGTTGGGCGGGGGCCAAGAGACCCAGTACTTC. The chain carries TRBV15 and TRBJ2-5; TRBD2 aligns across 7 bases. The germline V gene has CDR1 LNHNV and CDR2 YYDKDF (reference sequence). Germline trimming cut 1 base from V and 1 base from J; bases unmatched to any gene: 6. The CDR3 has 16 residues. Full variable domain (rest looked up from reference TRBV15 and TRBJ2-5): DAMVIQNPRYQVTQFGKPVTLSCSQTLNHNVMYWYQQKSSQAPKLLFHYYDKDFNNEADTPDNFQSRRPNTSFCFLDIRSPGLGDTAMYLCATSRGLGGGQETQYFGPGTRLLVL.

The rearrangement joins TRBV5-1 to TRBJ2-5; either TRBD1 or TRBD2 may fit D (5 bases each). The CDR3 is 15 residues long. V lost 1 base and J 4 bases, leaving 14 bases between the germline ends. Per the germline V gene, CDR1 is SGHRS and CDR2 is YFSETQ. CDR3 region: CASSLKQGAGETQYF. The CDR3 DNA is TGCGCCAGCAGCTTGAAGCAGGGAGCAGGAGAGACCCAGTACTTC.

The V and J genes are TRBV4-1 and TRBJ1-2; D possibly corresponds to TRBD1 (6 bases). The CDR3 has 14 residues. CDR1 MGHRA and CDR2 YSYEKL come from the germline V gene. The ends were cut back, 4 bases at V and 2 bases at J, with 11 bases in the middle. CDR3 coding DNA: TGCGCCAGCAGCCTTTCGGGACAAAACTATGGCTACACCTTC. It translates to CASSLSGQNYGYTF.

In nucleotides, the CDR3 is TGTGCCAGTAGTCCTCGGACAGGGCCACTGTTTTTT. Encoded protein: CASSPRTGPLFF. The chain recombines TRBV19 with TRBJ1-4, with 8 nucleotides matching TRBD1. Germline loops: CDR1 LNHDA, CDR2 SQIVND (reference sequence). The CDR3 extends over 12 amino acids. Losses at the gene ends were 5 bases for V and 13 bases for J; bases not matched to a gene: 6.

The chain uses TRBV7-9 and TRBJ2-5, with TRBD2 as a possible D gene (6 bases). The CDR3 consists of 15 residues. V lost 3 bases and J lost 3, with 14 bases in between. Germline loops: CDR1 SEHNR, CDR2 FQNEAQ (reference sequence). CDR3 bases: TGTGCCAGCAGCTTTAATAGGGGCGGGGAAGAGACCCAGTACTTC. This gives the protein CASSFNRGGEETQYF.

This clone was observed a single time. V usage is TRBV19 and J usage is TRBJ1-4, with 10 bases identical to TRBD1. V gave up 6 bases and J gave up 0 bases; unmatched junction bases: 4. There are 16 residues in the CDR3. Germline loops: CDR1 LNHDA, CDR2 SQIVND (reference sequence). The CDR3 bases are TGTGCCAGTAGATACGGACAGGGGGCAACTAATGAAAAACTGTTTTTT. As protein: CASRYGQGATNEKLFF. Drawing the rest from reference TRBV19 and TRBJ1-4, the complete variable domain is DGGITQSPKYLFRKEGQNVTLSCEQNLNHDAMYWYRQDPGQGLRLIYYSQIVNDFQKGDIAEGYSVSREKKESFPLTVTSAQKNPTAFYLCASRYGQGATNEKLFFGSGTQLSVL.

The chain has TRBV5-1 and TRBJ2-7, with D possibly being TRBD1 or TRBD2 (5 bases each). The length of the CDR3 is 12 residues. Germline-derived CDR1 and CDR2 are SGHRS and YFSETQ. Trimming cost V 4 bases and J 7 bases, with 12 bases left between them. CDR3 in amino acids: CASSPAGGEQYF. The CDR3 nucleotides are TGCGCCAGCAGCCCCGCTGGGGGTGAGCAGTACTTC.

The CDR3 protein is CASSVAGQGTGELFF. The CDR3 bases are TGTGCCAGCAGCGTAGCCGGGCAGGGCACCGGGGAGCTGTTTTTT. The chain links TRBV9 to TRBJ2-2; TRBD1 might be the D (5 bases). The V gene's germline CDR1 is SGDLS and CDR2 YYNGEE. With 0 bases removed from V and 4 bases from J, the gap between germline ends came to 10 bases. There are 15 residues in the CDR3.

This sequence joins TRBV27 and TRBJ2-7; D might be TRBD1 or TRBD2, each matching 5 bases. This CDR3 is built from 14 residues. The V gene lost 5 bases and the J gene lost 1 base, with 12 bases spanning the gap. CDR1 and CDR2 (germline): MNHEY, SMNVEV (reference sequence). The CDR3: CASSLGRVSYEQYF. In nucleotides, the CDR3 is TGTGCCAGCAGTCTGGGACGAGTTTCCTACGAGCAGTACTTC.

The chain joins TRBV11-3 to TRBJ2-3; TRBD2 might be the D (6 bases). The CDR3 extends over 11 amino acids. The germline V gene has CDR1 SGHNT and CDR2 YENEEA. V was shortened by 4 bases and J by 10 bases, with 9 bases between the two germline ends. The CDR3 here is CASSSGGAQYF. CDR3 sequence (DNA): TGTGCCAGCAGCTCCGGAGGGGCGCAGTATTTT. The complete variable domain, with remaining parts taken from reference TRBV11-3 and TRBJ2-3, reads EAGVVQSPRYKIIEKKQPVAFWCNPISGHNTLYWYLQNLGQGPELLIRYENEEAVDDSQLPKDRFSAERLKGVDSTLKIQPAELGDSAVYLCASSSGGAQYFGPGTRLTVL.

The chain uses TRBV7-8 and TRBJ2-2, with D unclear. This CDR3 has 16 amino acids. CDR1 is SGHVS, CDR2 FQNEAQ, per germline. V shed 3 bases and J shed 5 bases, with 16 bases lying between them. The CDR3 DNA reads as TGTGCCAGCAGCTTCCTGACGGGCAAACAGACCGGGGAGCTGTTTTTT. Amino acids: CASSFLTGKQTGELFF. The full variable domain, rest sourced from reference TRBV7-8 and TRBJ2-2, is GAGVSQSPRYKVAKRGQDVALRCDPISGHVSLFWYQQALGQGPEFLTYFQNEAQLDKSGLPSDRFFAERPEGSVSTLKIQRTQQEDSAVYLCASSFLTGKQTGELFFGEGSRLTVL.

The rearrangement joins TRBV2 to TRBJ1-4, with a possible D match to TRBD1 (6 bases). Trimming cost V 2 bases and J 13 bases, with 14 bases left between them. Germline V CDR1 and CDR2: SNHLY, FYNNEI. The length of the CDR3 is 13 residues. The DNA for the CDR3 is TGTGCCAGCAGTGAACGACAGGTCAAATTACTGTTTTTT. Encoded protein: CASSERQVKLLFF.

This clone was seen just once. The genes are TRBV18 and TRBJ2-7; TRBD1 aligns across 8 bases. The CDR3 is 16 amino acids. Germline CDR1 is KGHSH and CDR2 is LQKENI. V lost 0 bases to trimming and J lost 3 bases; unmatched junction nucleotides: 7. The chain's CDR3 is CASSPPTGDVYYEQYF. The CDR3 DNA is TGTGCCAGCTCACCACCGACAGGGGACGTTTACTACGAGCAGTACTTC.

The rearrangement joins TRBV6-5 to TRBJ2-1, with 7 bases fitting TRBD1. The CDR3 contains 15 residues. The ends lost 6 bases at V and 0 bases at J; junction bases unmatched: 5. Germline V gene lookup returns CDR1 MNHEY and CDR2 SVGAGI. The CDR3: CASRLRQGSYNEQFF. CDR3 sequence (DNA): TGTGCCAGCAGACTAAGACAGGGCTCCTACAATGAGCAGTTCTTC.

The chain combines TRBV6-5 with TRBJ2-5, with D perhaps TRBD1 (5 bases). Trimming shortened V by 2 bases and J by 2 bases, and 6 bases separated the two germline ends. There are 13 residues in the CDR3. CDR1 MNHEY and CDR2 SVGAGI come from the germline V gene. The CDR3 region is CASSYRGQETQYF. The CDR3 DNA sequence: TGTGCCAGCAGTTACAGGGGTCAAGAGACCCAGTACTTC.

This clone was seen only a few times. The chain has TRBV6-5 and TRBJ1-5, with TRBD1 identical over 7 bases. CDR1 is MNHEY, CDR2 SVGAGI, per germline. The CDR3 length is 15 residues. With 5 bases clipped from V and 3 bases from J, the junction kept 7 bases outside the gene matches. CDR3 DNA: TGTGCCAGCAGTCCCGGGACAGAGTACAATCAGCCCCAGCATTTT. This codes for CASSPGTEYNQPQHF.

The V gene is TRBV28, the J gene TRBJ1-5; D is perhaps TRBD1 (6 bases). Trimming pared 8 bases from V and 7 bases from J, leaving 15 bases between. The germline V gene encodes CDR1 MDHEN and CDR2 SYDVKM. The CDR3 covers 13 residues. The DNA of the CDR3 is TGTGCCAGCTGGGGGCGACGGGGGCAGCCCCAGCATTTT. Translating gives CASWGRRGQPQHF. The full variable domain, completed using reference TRBV28 and TRBJ1-5, is DVKVTQSSRYLVKRTGEKVFLECVQDMDHENMFWYRQDPGLGLRLIYFSYDVKMKEKGDIPEGYSVSREKKERFSLILESASTNQTSMYLCASWGRRGQPQHFGDGTRLSIL.

The rearrangement uses TRBV6-6 and TRBJ1-2, with 7 bases aligning to TRBD1. The length of the CDR3 is 14 residues. Germline V gene lookup returns CDR1 MNHNY and CDR2 SVGAGI (reference sequence). The junction had 12 bases not matched to a gene; V was cut back by 6 bases and J by 8 bases. DNA for the CDR3: TGTGCCAGCAGCCGTAACGACAGGGAGGACGGCTACACCTTC. This translates into CASSRNDREDGYTF.

This chain links TRBV28 with TRBJ1-1, with D perhaps matching TRBD1 (5 bases). V lost 9 bases, J lost 1 base, and 12 bases lay in between. Per germline, CDR1 MDHEN and CDR2 SYDVKM. CDR3 length equals 13 residues. CDR3 loop: CASAPGQNTEAFF. CDR3 nucleotide sequence: TGTGCCAGTGCCCCCGGACAGAACACTGAAGCTTTCTTT.

The rearrangement links TRBV11-1 to TRBJ2-5, with 7 bases matching TRBD1. With 5 bases clipped from V and 2 bases from J, the junction kept 8 bases outside the gene matches. The CDR3 runs 15 residues. Germline V gene sequence: CDR1 SGHAT, CDR2 FQDESV (reference sequence). The CDR3: CASSLSTGTQETQYF. The CDR3 DNA sequence: TGTGCCAGCAGCCTATCGACAGGGACGCAAGAGACCCAGTACTTC.

The chain employs TRBV7-3 and TRBJ2-2; TRBD1 agrees at 7 bases. The CDR3 is 14 residues long. The germline V gene has CDR1 SGHTA and CDR2 FQGTGA. The V and J ends lost 4 bases and 7 bases, in that order; junction bases with no gene match: 6. As DNA, the CDR3 is TGTGCCAGCAGCTCAACAACAGGGGACGGGGAGCTGTTTTTT. As protein: CASSSTTGDGELFF.

CDR3 loop: CASSYSTGSLYEQYF. The CDR3 coding sequence is TGTGCCAGCAGTTACTCGACAGGCTCCCTCTACGAGCAGTACTTC. V and J are TRBV6-5 and TRBJ2-7; D might be TRBD1 (6 bases). The CDR3 is 15 amino acids. CDR1 and CDR2 from the germline V gene are MNHEY and SVGAGI. Trimming shortened V by 0 bases and J by 3 bases, and 12 bases separated the two germline ends.

The V gene is TRBV7-2, the J gene TRBJ2-4; 12 bases are shared with TRBD1. The CDR3 sequence is 17 residues long. CDR1 and CDR2 (germline): SGHTA, FQGNSA. V dropped 5 bases and J dropped 4; count of bases not matched to a gene: 9. This chain's CDR3 is CASSRDGTGGQKNIQYF. CDR3 nucleotides: TGTGCCAGCAGCCGAGACGGGACAGGGGGCCAGAAAAACATTCAGTACTTC.

The chain couples TRBV5-1 to TRBJ2-1; 10 positions match TRBD1. The CDR3 totals 16 residues. Germline loops: CDR1 SGHRS, CDR2 YFSETQ. The V and J ends lost 1 base and 5 bases, in that order; junction bases with no gene match: 6. CDR3 in amino acids: CASSLTGTGVNNEQFF. The CDR3 coding sequence is TGCGCCAGCAGCTTGACCGGGACAGGGGTTAACAATGAGCAGTTCTTC.

The chain uses TRBV11-2 and TRBJ2-7; D gene ambiguous. The CDR3 totals 14 residues. Germline CDR1 SGHAT, CDR2 FQNNGV. V lost 2 bases and J 1 base, leaving 9 bases between the germline ends. The CDR3 reads CASSLMGSSYEQYF. CDR3 sequence (DNA): TGTGCCAGCAGCTTAATGGGAAGTTCCTACGAGCAGTACTTC.